One and the same sample provided the 25 T cell receptor beta chains below, sequenced in a study of blood T cell repertoires in COVID-19. The data were produced by immunoSEQ multiplex PCR, yet TCRdb's version contains in-frame clones alone and is incomplete. The sample has roughly 100,000 clones; around 82% are singletons. Sequenced sample: peripheral blood. All receptors derive from a human donor in a cohort sampled during active or convalescent COVID-19.

V and J are TRBV5-5 and TRBJ1-2, with D uncertain. V was shortened by 6 bases and J by 6 bases, with 15 bases between the two germline ends. Germline V gene lookup returns CDR1 SGHKS and CDR2 YYEKEE (reference sequence). The CDR3 totals 13 residues. The chain's CDR3 is CASTGQWPNGYTF. CDR3 coding DNA: TGTGCCAGCACGGGTCAGTGGCCCAATGGCTACACCTTC.

The sample holds a few counts of this clone. The V and J genes are TRBV6-5 and TRBJ1-6, with D maybe TRBD1 (6 bases). Germline-derived CDR1 and CDR2 are MNHEY and SVGAGI. V was pared by 6 bases and J by 9 bases, with 18 bases between. The CDR3 covers 15 residues. CDR3 amino acids: CASSPEYRAASPLHF. The CDR3 bases are TGTGCCAGCAGCCCAGAATACAGGGCAGCTTCACCCCTCCACTTT.

The chain couples TRBV5-1 to TRBJ1-1; TRBD1 might be the D (6 bases). The CDR3 spans 14 residues. In germline, CDR1 is SGHRS, CDR2 YFSETQ. Trimming removed 0 bases at V and 5 bases at J, with 11 bases between. This CDR3 reads CASSLAGGHTEAFF. CDR3 DNA: TGCGCCAGCAGCTTGGCGGGGGGACATACTGAAGCTTTCTTT.

V gene TRBV7-8 combines with J gene TRBJ1-5; no definite D call. V was trimmed by 5 bases and J by 7 bases, leaving 12 bases between them. CDR1 SGHVS and CDR2 FQNEAQ come from the germline V gene. The length of the CDR3 is 13 residues. The CDR3 reads CASSRGVHQPQHF. The CDR3 DNA follows: TGTGCCAGCAGCCGCGGGGTACACCAGCCCCAGCATTTT.

The chain has TRBV6-5 and TRBJ2-2; D remains ambiguous. This CDR3 is built from 14 residues. Looked up from germline, CDR1 is MNHEY and CDR2 is SVGAGI. V lost 5 bases and J lost 0, with 7 bases in between. The chain's CDR3 is CASSLSTNTGELFF. CDR3 bases: TGTGCCAGCAGTCTTTCTACGAACACCGGGGAGCTGTTTTTT.

This clone appeared once. J is TRBJ2-1 and V is TRBV5-1; 13 bases match TRBD2. CDR1 SGHRS and CDR2 YFSETQ come from the germline V gene. The junction had 0 bases not matched to a gene; V was cut back by 4 bases and J by 5 bases. The CDR3 sequence is 14 residues long. The CDR3 DNA follows: TGCGCCAGCAGCACTAGCGGGGGGGACAATGAGCAGTTCTTC. It translates to CASSTSGGDNEQFF.

The chain carries TRBV5-1 and TRBJ2-4; the match to TRBD2 covers 7 bases. Germline CDR1 reads SGHRS; CDR2 reads YFSETQ. V lost 4 bases to trimming and J lost 7 bases; unmatched junction nucleotides: 17. This CDR3 is 17 amino acids long. The CDR3 here is CASSVVPGLKSGNIQYF. For the CDR3, the DNA is TGCGCCAGCAGCGTGGTACCGGGACTAAAAAGCGGGAACATTCAGTACTTC.

The chain combines TRBV5-1 with TRBJ1-5; 7 bases line up with TRBD1. The V gene end was trimmed by 0 bases and the J gene end by 5 bases; junction bases not matched to a gene: 8. There are 16 residues in the CDR3. Per the germline V gene, CDR1 is SGHRS and CDR2 is YFSETQ. The CDR3 DNA reads as TGCGCCAGCAGCTTGGGAGGGGGCGCCGGCTATCAGCCCCAGCATTTT. Protein sequence: CASSLGGGAGYQPQHF.

The genes are TRBV7-2 and TRBJ1-1, with D perhaps matching TRBD1 (6 bases). CDR3 length equals 14 residues. With 2 bases removed from V and 11 bases from J, the gap between germline ends came to 18 bases. CDR1 SGHTA and CDR2 FQGNSA come from the germline V gene. In DNA, the CDR3 is TGTGCCAGCAGCTTAAACAGGGACCCAACGGTGGCTTTCTTT. Protein product: CASSLNRDPTVAFF.

The chain employs TRBV5-1 and TRBJ2-1; 7 bases map to TRBD1. The CDR3 totals 13 residues. J was trimmed by 6 bases and V by 1 base; bases with no gene match: 1. Germline CDR1 SGHRS, CDR2 YFSETQ. The DNA for the CDR3 is TGCGCCAGCAGCTTGAGGACAGGCAATGAGCAGTTCTTC. It encodes CASSLRTGNEQFF.

The J gene is TRBJ2-3, the V gene TRBV5-6; D ambiguous. Germline-derived CDR1 and CDR2 are SGHDT and YYEEEE. The V end was cut by 2 bases, the J end by 3 bases, with 4 bases between. This CDR3 has 12 residues. In nucleotides, the CDR3 is TGTGCCAGCAGCTTCCAAACAGATACGCAGTATTTT. Translation: CASSFQTDTQYF.

The chain recombines TRBV19 with TRBJ2-3; D remains unclear. The length of the CDR3 is 12 residues. Germline V lookup: CDR1 LNHDA, CDR2 SQIVND (reference sequence). Trimming took 5 bases from V and 1 from J, leaving 4 bases between them. Here the CDR3 reads CASSGRTDTQYF. CDR3 DNA: TGTGCCAGTAGTGGGCGCACAGATACGCAGTATTTT.

V gene TRBV6-5 combines with J gene TRBJ2-7; TRBD1 matches 10 bases. V lost 6 bases and J lost 4; bases outside the gene matches: 9. Germline CDR1 reads MNHEY; CDR2 reads SVGAGI. The CDR3 contains 15 residues. The CDR3 nucleotides read TGTGCCAGCAGCTATTACTGGACAGGGGGGTACGAGCAGTACTTC. This translates into CASSYYWTGGYEQYF.

In its sample, this clone was seen a few times. This chain joins TRBV5-6 and TRBJ2-3, with D perhaps matching TRBD1 (6 bases). Trimming shortened V by 2 bases and J by 6 bases, and 7 bases separated the two germline ends. The V gene's germline CDR1 is SGHDT and CDR2 YYEEEE. The CDR3 runs 12 residues. CDR3 residues: CASSFDRDTQYF. The DNA of the CDR3 is TGTGCCAGCAGCTTTGACAGGGATACGCAGTATTTT.

The V call is TRBV5-4, the J call TRBJ2-1; D unresolved. V was pared by 0 bases and J by 0 bases, with 7 bases between. Germline V gene data show CDR1 as SGHNT and CDR2 as YYREEE (reference sequence). This CDR3 has 15 amino acids. CDR3 sequence reads: CASSLGQNSYNEQFF. In DNA form, the CDR3 reads TGTGCCAGCAGCTTGGGGCAGAACTCCTACAATGAGCAGTTCTTC.

This clone showed up just a few times. The gene calls are TRBV5-4 and TRBJ2-1, with TRBD1 matching 9 bases. CDR3 length: 15 residues. V was pared by 3 bases and J by 2 bases, with 3 bases of the junction left unmatched. From germline, CDR1 is SGHNT and CDR2 YYREEE (reference sequence). DNA of the CDR3: TGTGCCAGCAGCTCACACAGGGGGCCCTACAATGAGCAGTTCTTC. It codes for CASSSHRGPYNEQFF. The variable domain in full, completed from reference TRBV5-4 and TRBJ2-1, reads ETGVTQSPTHLIKTRGQQVTLRCSSQSGHNTVSWYQQALGQGPQFIFQYYREEENGRGNFPPRFSGLQFPNYSSELNVNALELDDSALYLCASSSHRGPYNEQFFGPGTRLTVL.

Here the CDR3 reads CASSVGTENYGYTF. In DNA, the CDR3 is TGTGCCAGCAGCGTAGGGACAGAGAACTATGGCTACACCTTC. This chain uses TRBV9 with TRBJ1-2, with a possible D match to TRBD1 (6 bases). This CDR3 has 14 amino acids. With 0 bases removed from V and 2 bases from J, the gap between germline ends came to 8 bases. CDR1 SGDLS and CDR2 YYNGEE come from the germline V gene.

This chain joins TRBV29-1 and TRBJ1-1, with no clear D. Trimming took off 6 bases at V and 5 bases at J, with 13 bases between the two ends. CDR1 SQVTM and CDR2 ANQGSEA come from the germline V gene. This CDR3 has 12 amino acids. This CDR3 reads CSVTKSGTEAFF. DNA for the CDR3: TGCAGCGTCACTAAATCGGGGACTGAAGCTTTCTTT.

The genes are TRBV24-1 and TRBJ2-6; D is perhaps TRBD1 (6 bases). Trimming cost V 4 bases and J 3 bases, with 9 bases left between them. The germline V gene has CDR1 KGHDR and CDR2 SFDVKD. The CDR3 contains 15 residues. The CDR3 coding sequence is TGTGCCACCAGTGACACAGGGTTTGGGGCCAACGTCCTGACTTTC. This gives the protein CATSDTGFGANVLTF.

The chain links TRBV7-2 to TRBJ2-7; 12 bases match TRBD2. The ends lost 5 bases at V and 0 bases at J; junction bases unmatched: 5. Germline CDR1 is SGHTA and CDR2 is FQGNSA. The CDR3 extends over 16 amino acids. CDR3 amino acids: CASSRTSGANSYEQYF. The CDR3 DNA reads TGTGCCAGCAGCCGGACTAGCGGGGCCAACTCCTACGAGCAGTACTTC.

The V gene is TRBV11-2, the J gene TRBJ1-4, with 7 bases aligning to TRBD1. Germline V gene lookup returns CDR1 SGHAT and CDR2 FQNNGV. The CDR3 sequence is 13 residues long. V shed 5 bases, J shed 8 bases, and the junction held 5 bases outside the gene matches. CDR3 DNA sequence: TGTGCCAGCAGCGACAGGGTTTGGGAAAAACTGTTTTTT. It translates to CASSDRVWEKLFF.

This chain uses TRBV9 with TRBJ2-3; D call uncertain. Germline values: CDR1 SGDLS, CDR2 YYNGEE. V gave up 5 bases and J gave up 2 bases, with 9 bases separating them. CDR3 length: 13 residues. The CDR3 coding sequence is TGTGCCAGCAGTCGAGGCACCACAGATACGCAGTATTTT. Translation gives CASSRGTTDTQYF.

The rearrangement joins TRBV20-1 to TRBJ2-3; no reliable D call. Germline CDR1 DFQATT, CDR2 SNEGSKA (reference sequence). The length of the CDR3 is 14 residues. V dropped 7 bases and J dropped 0 bases, with 14 bases sitting between them. CDR3 sequence (DNA): TGCAGTGTTAGTAGTCCAGCGAGCACAGATACGCAGTATTTT. Translating it yields CSVSSPASTDTQYF.

The V call is TRBV12-3 or TRBV12-4, the J call TRBJ1-2, with D perhaps TRBD1 (6 bases). The CDR3 covers 13 residues. The V gene lost 3 bases and the J gene lost 8 bases, with 13 bases spanning the gap. The CDR3 DNA is TGTGCCAGCAGTTTTTCACAGGGTGAAGGCTACACCTTC. The encoded protein is CASSFSQGEGYTF.

This clone was picked up one time. This chain uses TRBV20-1 with TRBJ1-2; 8 bases align to TRBD1. Trimming removed 3 bases from V and 1 base from J; junction bases left unmatched: 4. The CDR3 covers 14 residues. Germline loops: CDR1 DFQATT, CDR2 SNEGSKA (reference sequence). CDR3 protein: CSASPRGHNYGYTF. CDR3 sequence (DNA): TGCAGTGCTAGTCCCAGGGGGCATAACTATGGCTACACCTTC.